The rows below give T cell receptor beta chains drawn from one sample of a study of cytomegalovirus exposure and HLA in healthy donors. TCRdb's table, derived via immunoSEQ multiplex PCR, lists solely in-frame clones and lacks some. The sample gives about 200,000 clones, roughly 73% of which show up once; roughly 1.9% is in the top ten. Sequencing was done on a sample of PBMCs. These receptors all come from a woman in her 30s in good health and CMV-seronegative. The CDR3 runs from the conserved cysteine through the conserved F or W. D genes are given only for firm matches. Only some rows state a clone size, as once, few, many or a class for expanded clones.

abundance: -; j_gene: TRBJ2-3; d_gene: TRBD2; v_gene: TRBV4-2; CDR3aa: CASSQELAGGADTQYF; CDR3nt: TGTGCCAGCAGCCAAGAGCTAGCGGGAGGGGCAGATACGCAGTATTTT
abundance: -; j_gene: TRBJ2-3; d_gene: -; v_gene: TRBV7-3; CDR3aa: CASSLMEGAGNTQYF; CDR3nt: TGTGCCAGCAGCTTAATGGAGGGGGCAGGGAATACGCAGTATTTT
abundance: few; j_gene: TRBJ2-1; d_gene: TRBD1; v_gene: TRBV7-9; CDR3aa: CASSSSLDRSYNEQFF; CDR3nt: TGTGCCAGCAGCTCATCCTTGGACAGGTCCTACAATGAGCAGTTCTTC
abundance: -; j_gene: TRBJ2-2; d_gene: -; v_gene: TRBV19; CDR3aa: CASSIVSLNTGELFF; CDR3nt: TGTGCCAGTAGTATAGTTAGCCTGAACACCGGGGAGCTGTTTTTT
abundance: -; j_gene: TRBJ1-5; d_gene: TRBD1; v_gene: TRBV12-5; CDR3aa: CASGSTGGARNQPQHF; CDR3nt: TGTGCTAGTGGTTCCACAGGGGGCGCACGCAATCAGCCCCAGCATTTT
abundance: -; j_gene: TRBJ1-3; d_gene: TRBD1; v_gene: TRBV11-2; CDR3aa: CASSLVGTGGFGNTIYF; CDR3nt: TGTGCCAGCAGCTTAGTGGGGACAGGGGGCTTTGGAAACACCATATATTTT
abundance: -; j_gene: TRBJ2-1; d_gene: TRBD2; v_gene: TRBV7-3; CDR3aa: CASSLGTSGGSQFF; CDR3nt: TGTGCCAGCAGCCTCGGGACTAGCGGGGGATCCCAGTTCTTC
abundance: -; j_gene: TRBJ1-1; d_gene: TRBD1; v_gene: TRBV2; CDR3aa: CASSKQGAWNTEAFF; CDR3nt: TGTGCCAGCAGTAAACAGGGGGCGTGGAACACTGAAGCTTTCTTT
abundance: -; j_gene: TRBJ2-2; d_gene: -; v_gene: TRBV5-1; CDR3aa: CASSLGQRANTGELFF; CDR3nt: TGCGCCAGCAGCTTGGGCCAGCGGGCGAACACCGGGGAGCTGTTTTTT
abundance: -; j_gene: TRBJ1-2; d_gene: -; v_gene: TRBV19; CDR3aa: CASSMDSYGYTF; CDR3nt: TGTGCCAGTAGTATGGACAGTTATGGCTACACCTTC
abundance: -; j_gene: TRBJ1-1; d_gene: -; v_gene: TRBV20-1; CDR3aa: CSATGRAEAFF; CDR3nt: TGCAGTGCTACAGGGAGGGCTGAAGCTTTCTTT
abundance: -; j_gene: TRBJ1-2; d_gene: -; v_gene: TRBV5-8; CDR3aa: CASRFLGSTAYGYTF; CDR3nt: TGTGCCAGCAGATTCCTAGGCTCGACAGCCTATGGCTACACCTTC
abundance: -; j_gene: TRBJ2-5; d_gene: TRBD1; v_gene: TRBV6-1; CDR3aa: CASPPLIGTEETQYF; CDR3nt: TGTGCCAGCCCTCCTTTAATCGGGACAGAAGAGACCCAGTACTTC
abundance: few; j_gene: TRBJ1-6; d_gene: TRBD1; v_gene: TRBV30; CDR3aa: CAWSVSPYTRGSSYNSPLHF; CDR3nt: TGTGCCTGGAGTGTATCTCCCTACACCAGGGGGAGCTCCTATAATTCACCCCTCCACTTT
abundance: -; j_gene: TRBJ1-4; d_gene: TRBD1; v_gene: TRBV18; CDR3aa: CASSLQGVNEKLFF; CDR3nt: TGTGCCAGCTCATTACAGGGGGTTAATGAAAAACTGTTTTTT
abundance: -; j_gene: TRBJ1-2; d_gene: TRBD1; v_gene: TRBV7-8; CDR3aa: CASSLSPTGVNYGYTF; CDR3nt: TGTGCCAGCAGCTTAAGCCCGACAGGGGTTAACTATGGCTACACCTTC
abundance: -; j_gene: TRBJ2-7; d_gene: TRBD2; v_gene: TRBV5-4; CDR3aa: CASSSGLATYEQYF; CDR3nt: TGTGCCAGCAGCTCGGGACTAGCCACCTACGAGCAGTACTTC
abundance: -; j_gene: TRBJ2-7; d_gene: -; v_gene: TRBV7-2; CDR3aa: CASSAEEGFPQQYF; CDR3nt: TGTGCCAGCAGCGCGGAAGAAGGCTTTCCCCAGCAGTACTTC
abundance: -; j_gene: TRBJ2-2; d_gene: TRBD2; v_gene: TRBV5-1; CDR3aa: CASSTRSSGGAIPGELFF; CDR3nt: TGCGCCAGCAGCACACGGTCTAGCGGGGGGGCAATTCCCGGGGAGCTGTTTTTT
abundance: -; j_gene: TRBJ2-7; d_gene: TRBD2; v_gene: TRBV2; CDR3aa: CASSPSGRGDYEQYF; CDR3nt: TGTGCCAGCAGTCCCTCCGGGCGGGGGGACTACGAGCAGTACTTC
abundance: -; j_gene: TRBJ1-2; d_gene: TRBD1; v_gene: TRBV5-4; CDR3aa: CASSPGQANYGYTF; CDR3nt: TGTGCCAGCAGCCCGGGACAGGCGAACTATGGCTACACCTTC
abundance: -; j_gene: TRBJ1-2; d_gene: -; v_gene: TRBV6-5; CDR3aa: CASSNTDISNYGYTF; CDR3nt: TGTGCCAGCAGCAATACCGACATAAGTAACTATGGCTACACCTTC
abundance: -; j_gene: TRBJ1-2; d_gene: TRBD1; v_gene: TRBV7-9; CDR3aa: CASSATGTGPPGYTF; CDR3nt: TGTGCCAGCAGCGCCACTGGGACAGGGCCTCCTGGCTACACCTTC
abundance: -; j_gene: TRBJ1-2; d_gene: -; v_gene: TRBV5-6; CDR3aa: CASSLVANYGYTF; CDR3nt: TGTGCCAGCAGCTTGGTAGCTAACTATGGCTACACCTTC
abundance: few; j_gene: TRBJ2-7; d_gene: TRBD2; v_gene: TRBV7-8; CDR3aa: CASSLGRRAGDSINPYEQYF; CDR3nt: TGTGCCAGCAGCTTAGGTCGACGAGCGGGGGACTCGATAAACCCCTACGAGCAGTACTTC
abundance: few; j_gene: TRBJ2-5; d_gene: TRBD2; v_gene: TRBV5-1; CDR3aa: CASSLGGLAYQETQYF; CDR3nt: TGCGCCAGCAGCTTGGGGGGACTAGCGTATCAAGAGACCCAGTACTTC
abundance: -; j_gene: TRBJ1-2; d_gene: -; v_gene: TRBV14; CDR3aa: CASSQDGFGLYGYTF; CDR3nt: TGTGCCAGCAGCCAAGATGGATTTGGGCTCTATGGCTACACCTTC
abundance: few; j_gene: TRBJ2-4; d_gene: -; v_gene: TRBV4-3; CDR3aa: CASSQMGQYIQYF; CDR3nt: TGCGCCAGCAGCCAAATGGGACAATACATTCAGTACTTC
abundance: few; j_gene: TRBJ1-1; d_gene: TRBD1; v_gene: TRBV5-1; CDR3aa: CASSLVGQVGNTEAFF; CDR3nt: TGCGCCAGCAGCTTGGTTGGACAGGTGGGGAACACTGAAGCTTTCTTT
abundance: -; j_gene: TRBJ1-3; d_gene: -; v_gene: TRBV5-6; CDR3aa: CASSYSRNTIYF; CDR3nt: TGTGCCAGCAGCTACAGTAGGAACACCATATATTTT